These 31 T cell receptor beta chains originate from one sample sequenced in a study of T cells in localized non-small cell lung cancer. Data came from immunoSEQ multiplex PCR; TCRdb stores just in-frame clones and leaves some out. The top ten clones hold roughly 4% of a sample with 30,000 to 40,000 clones, around 90% of them seen once. The sample in question was peripheral blood, obtained before any cancer treatment. These receptors came from a man between 40 and 70 years old with stage I lung adenocarcinoma.

The genes are TRBV19 and TRBJ2-5; possibly TRBD2 for D (7 bases). V dropped 3 bases and J dropped 0 bases, with 11 bases sitting between them. The CDR3 has 15 residues. Per germline, CDR1 LNHDA and CDR2 SQIVND (reference sequence). CDR3 amino acids: CASSMGGGYQETQYF. CDR3 nucleotide sequence: TGTGCCAGTAGTATGGGAGGGGGGTACCAAGAGACCCAGTACTTC.

The J gene is TRBJ1-4, the V gene TRBV19; D ambiguous. The CDR3 totals 13 residues. Looked up from germline, CDR1 is LNHDA and CDR2 is SQIVND (reference sequence). V lost 7 bases and J lost 7, with 13 bases in between. CDR3 DNA sequence: TGTGCCAGTATCTCCGGCCGATTTGAAAAACTGTTTTTT. This translates into CASISGRFEKLFF. Complete variable domain (other parts from reference TRBV19 and TRBJ1-4): DGGITQSPKYLFRKEGQNVTLSCEQNLNHDAMYWYRQDPGQGLRLIYYSQIVNDFQKGDIAEGYSVSREKKESFPLTVTSAQKNPTAFYLCASISGRFEKLFFGSGTQLSVL.

This clone came up once. The V and J genes are TRBV21-1 and TRBJ2-1. TRBV21-1 is a listed pseudogene. The CDR3 length is 15 residues. The CDR3 coding sequence is TGTGCCAGCAGCACCGCTTCGGGGGCTTACAATGAGCAGTTCTTC. Its protein product is CASSTASGAYNEQFF.

This chain uses TRBV5-1 with TRBJ2-1; D tentatively fits TRBD1 or TRBD2 (5 bases each). The CDR3 covers 13 residues. V dropped 5 bases and J dropped 4 bases, with 10 bases sitting between them. The germline V gene has CDR1 SGHRS and CDR2 YFSETQ. In DNA, the CDR3 is TGCGCCAGCAGAGGGGACCGTTACAATGAGCAGTTCTTC. Protein sequence: CASRGDRYNEQFF.

A single count supports this clone. The rearrangement links TRBV9 to TRBJ2-2; D is possibly TRBD2 (7 bases). The germline V gene has CDR1 SGDLS and CDR2 YYNGEE. This CDR3 has 18 amino acids. The V and J ends lost 4 bases and 5 bases respectively, with 24 bases between them. DNA for the CDR3: TGTGCCAGCAGCCCTCCCCGAGGGGGGGGCGAAGGGACCGGGGAGCTGTTTTTT. Amino acid sequence: CASSPPRGGGEGTGELFF. The whole variable domain, filled in from reference TRBV9 and TRBJ2-2, reads DSGVTQTPKHLITATGQRVTLRCSPRSGDLSVYWYQQSLDQGLQFLIQYYNGEERAKGNILERFSAQQFPDLHSELNLSSLELGDSALYFCASSPPRGGGEGTGELFFGEGSRLTVL.

The chain employs TRBV7-9 and TRBJ1-2; unclear D gene. The CDR3 length is 14 residues. V shed 1 base and J shed 1 base, with 7 bases lying between them. CDR1 and CDR2 from the germline V gene are SEHNR and FQNEAQ (reference sequence). CDR3 sequence reads: CASSLDGINYGYTF. In DNA form, the CDR3 reads TGTGCCAGCAGCTTAGATGGTATTAACTATGGCTACACCTTC. Drawing the rest from reference TRBV7-9 and TRBJ1-2, the complete variable domain is DTGVSQNPRHKITKRGQNVTFRCDPISEHNRLYWYRQTLGQGPEFLTYFQNEAQLEKSRLLSDRFSAERPKGSFSTLEIQRTEQGDSAMYLCASSLDGINYGYTFGSGTRLTVV.

V gene TRBV29-1 combines with J gene TRBJ2-7; TRBD1 matches at 7 bases. CDR3 size: 12 residues. Per the germline V gene, CDR1 is SQVTM and CDR2 is ANQGSEA. Trimming at V came to 8 bases and at J to 2 bases, leaving 6 bases not matched to a gene. CDR3 in DNA: TGCAGCACCAGCCAGGGGGCCTACGAGCAGTACTTC. Residues: CSTSQGAYEQYF.

The chain recombines TRBV5-1 with TRBJ1-1; D is unresolved. V shed 4 bases and J shed 0 bases, with 13 bases lying between them. CDR1 and CDR2 from the germline V gene are SGHRS and YFSETQ. The CDR3 consists of 15 residues. In nucleotides, the CDR3 is TGCGCCAGCAGCACACTAGACCAGTTGAACACTGAAGCTTTCTTT. It is translated as CASSTLDQLNTEAFF.

The V gene is TRBV19, the J gene TRBJ1-2; no clear D. This CDR3 has 12 amino acids. Germline V gene data show CDR1 as LNHDA and CDR2 as SQIVND (reference sequence). V was clipped by 3 bases and J by 6 bases, with 8 bases between them. CDR3 sequence reads: CASSIRSDGYTF. CDR3 sequence (DNA): TGTGCCAGTAGTATCCGCTCGGATGGCTACACCTTC.

The chain recombines TRBV6-6 with TRBJ1-5; D possibly corresponds to TRBD1 (6 bases). Germline CDR1 MNHNY, CDR2 SVGAGI (reference sequence). The V end lost 7 bases, the J end lost 5 bases, and 15 bases lay between the germline ends. This CDR3 contains 14 residues. The CDR3 sequence is CASNPGGLHQPQHF. The CDR3 coding sequence is TGTGCCAGCAATCCTGGGGGGCTTCATCAGCCCCAGCATTTT.

The chain recombines TRBV2 with TRBJ1-5; D is possibly TRBD1 (5 bases). The V end lost 2 bases, the J end lost 1 base, and 9 bases lay between the germline ends. Germline V gene lookup returns CDR1 SNHLY and CDR2 FYNNEI. CDR3 length: 15 amino acids. CDR3 sequence: CASSELEGSNQPQHF. Written as DNA, the CDR3 is TGTGCCAGCAGTGAACTGGAGGGGAGCAATCAGCCCCAGCATTTT.

V and J are TRBV11-2 and TRBJ2-1, with 8 positions matching TRBD2. The junction had 2 bases not matched to a gene; V was cut back by 4 bases and J by 9 bases. CDR1 is SGHAT, CDR2 FQNNGV, per germline. The CDR3 has 12 residues. CDR3 nucleotides: TGTGCCAGCAGCTACGGGGGGGGTGAGCAGTTCTTC. The encoded protein is CASSYGGGEQFF.

This chain joins TRBV5-1 and TRBJ2-2; 8 nucleotides agree with TRBD1. The trim removed 4 bases at V and 3 bases at J, leaving 14 bases unmatched. The germline V gene has CDR1 SGHRS and CDR2 YFSETQ. This CDR3 has 18 amino acids. The chain's CDR3 is CASSPGAQGAAHTGELFF. CDR3 nucleotides: TGCGCCAGCAGCCCGGGGGCGCAGGGGGCGGCCCACACCGGGGAGCTGTTTTTT.

The rearrangement joins TRBV18 to TRBJ1-1; D is unclear. The CDR3 loop spans 14 amino acids. From germline, CDR1 is KGHSH and CDR2 LQKENI. V was pared by 1 base and J by 1 base, with 7 bases between. The CDR3 region is CASSPQEGNTEAFF. DNA of the CDR3: TGTGCCAGCTCACCACAGGAGGGGAACACTGAAGCTTTCTTT.

CDR3 residues: CASSVKGWAYNEQFF. CDR3 DNA sequence: TGTGCCAGCAGTGTTAAGGGATGGGCCTACAATGAGCAGTTCTTC. The J gene is TRBJ2-1, the V gene TRBV2; D remains ambiguous. Germline CDR1 is SNHLY and CDR2 is FYNNEI. This CDR3 contains 15 residues. Trimming took 4 bases from V and 2 from J, leaving 12 bases between them.

The CDR3 bases are TGTGCCAGCAGTGGGGGAGGACGGATGAACACTGAAGCTTTCTTT. Translation gives CASSGGGRMNTEAFF. The V call is TRBV2, the J call TRBJ1-1; D not certain. CDR1 is SNHLY and CDR2 is FYNNEI in the germline V gene. The CDR3 has 15 residues. The V end was cut by 4 bases, the J end by 0 bases, with 12 bases between.

The chain has TRBV9 and TRBJ1-2; D is possibly TRBD1 (6 bases). Trimming removed 3 bases at V and 5 bases at J, with 11 bases between. CDR3 length: 13 residues. CDR1 and CDR2 (germline): SGDLS, YYNGEE. The CDR3 loop is CASSAETGYGYTF. CDR3 coding DNA: TGTGCCAGCAGCGCGGAGACAGGATATGGCTACACCTTC.

DNA of the CDR3: TGTGCCAGCAGGGGAGCGGGGACCTTCTACGAGCAGTACTTC. This codes for CASRGAGTFYEQYF. The rearrangement joins TRBV7-2 to TRBJ2-7, with 7 nucleotides matching TRBD2. The germline V gene encodes CDR1 SGHTA and CDR2 FQGNSA. V gave up 6 bases and J gave up 3 bases; unmatched junction bases: 8. This CDR3 region has 14 residues.

The chain has TRBV5-4 and TRBJ2-2; D may match TRBD1 or TRBD2 (6 bases each). V lost 4 bases and J lost 6, with 16 bases in between. CDR3 length equals 15 residues. The germline V gene encodes CDR1 SGHNT and CDR2 YYREEE (reference sequence). Written as DNA, the CDR3 is TGTGCCAGCAGCACCGGAGGGGGGCAGGCCGGGGAGCTGTTTTTT. Its protein product is CASSTGGGQAGELFF.

V gene TRBV25-1 combines with J gene TRBJ2-2; a possible D gene is TRBD2 (6 bases). Germline assignment: CDR1 MGHDK and CDR2 SYGVNS. With 3 bases removed from V and 1 base from J, the gap between germline ends came to 9 bases. The CDR3 has 15 residues. CDR3 nucleotide sequence: TGTGCCAGCAGTGACGGAGGGGTGAACACCGGGGAGCTGTTTTTT. Its protein is CASSDGGVNTGELFF.

V is TRBV7-8 and J is TRBJ2-5; perhaps TRBD2 as D (5 bases). The germline gives CDR1 SGHVS, CDR2 FQNEAQ. Trimming shortened V by 4 bases and J by 11 bases, and 14 bases separated the two germline ends. The CDR3 extends over 12 amino acids. The CDR3 DNA sequence: TGTGCCAGCAGCTCCCTCGAGAGGGAGCAGTACTTC. As protein: CASSSLEREQYF.

This clone was observed a single time. This rearrangement joins TRBV25-1 to TRBJ1-2; D is unresolved. This CDR3 region has 13 residues. Germline loops: CDR1 MGHDK, CDR2 SYGVNS. With 0 bases removed from V and 4 bases from J, the gap between germline ends came to 6 bases. The CDR3: CASSEYQSYGYTF. In DNA, the CDR3 is TGTGCCAGCAGTGAATATCAAAGCTATGGCTACACCTTC.

This clone occurred once. V gene TRBV6-1 combines with J gene TRBJ2-1; 7 nucleotides line up with TRBD1. Germline CDR1 MNHNS, CDR2 SASEGT. V shed 0 bases and J 15 bases; nucleotides not matched to a gene: 8. The CDR3 consists of 13 residues. The CDR3 protein is CASSEARQGMLFF. Written as DNA, the CDR3 is TGTGCCAGCAGTGAAGCCCGACAGGGAATGTTGTTCTTC.

The gene calls are TRBV7-9 and TRBJ2-7; D is possibly TRBD2 (5 bases). Trimming shortened V by 4 bases and J by 2 bases, and 9 bases separated the two germline ends. The CDR3 is made up of 13 amino acids. Germline V gives CDR1 SEHNR, CDR2 FQNEAQ (reference sequence). As DNA, the CDR3 is TGTGCCAGCAGCTCCCCCGGGGCCTACGAGCAGTACTTC. This translates into CASSSPGAYEQYF.

This clone was observed once. The chain uses TRBV2 and TRBJ1-2; D unclear. The CDR3 is 12 amino acids. CDR1 and CDR2 (germline): SNHLY, FYNNEI. The V gene lost 6 bases and the J gene lost 4 bases, with 9 bases spanning the gap. CDR3: CASRAGIYGYTF. The CDR3 region has the DNA TGTGCCAGCAGGGCCGGGATCTATGGCTACACCTTC.

The V call is TRBV6-6, the J call TRBJ2-5; a weak D match, TRBD1 (6 bases). The CDR3 is 13 amino acids. V shed 5 bases and J shed 1 base, with 8 bases lying between them. The germline V gene has CDR1 MNHNY and CDR2 SVGAGI (reference sequence). CDR3 amino acids: CASSRTVQETQYF. The CDR3 DNA is TGTGCCAGCAGTCGGACAGTCCAAGAGACCCAGTACTTC.

The chain joins TRBV7-9 to TRBJ1-3; D possibly corresponds to TRBD1 (5 bases). Trimming took off 2 bases at V and 3 bases at J, with 8 bases between the two ends. In germline, CDR1 is SEHNR, CDR2 FQNEAQ (reference sequence). This CDR3 contains 14 residues. The CDR3 region is CASSLSGVGNTIYF. The CDR3 DNA reads as TGTGCCAGCAGCTTATCGGGGGTTGGAAACACCATATATTTT. Full variable domain (outside the CDR3, taken from reference TRBV7-9 and TRBJ1-3): DTGVSQNPRHKITKRGQNVTFRCDPISEHNRLYWYRQTLGQGPEFLTYFQNEAQLEKSRLLSDRFSAERPKGSFSTLEIQRTEQGDSAMYLCASSLSGVGNTIYFGEGSWLTVV.

The V gene is TRBV5-4, the J gene TRBJ2-1; 7 positions match TRBD2. The V and J ends lost 4 bases and 0 bases, in that order; junction bases with no gene match: 7. Germline V gene lookup returns CDR1 SGHNT and CDR2 YYREEE (reference sequence). This CDR3 spans 16 amino acids. In DNA, the CDR3 is TGTGCCAGCAGCCGTCCTCGGGGGGTCTCCTACAATGAGCAGTTCTTC. As protein: CASSRPRGVSYNEQFF. Full variable domain (rest looked up from reference TRBV5-4 and TRBJ2-1): ETGVTQSPTHLIKTRGQQVTLRCSSQSGHNTVSWYQQALGQGPQFIFQYYREEENGRGNFPPRFSGLQFPNYSSELNVNALELDDSALYLCASSRPRGVSYNEQFFGPGTRLTVL.

The chain joins TRBV9 to TRBJ2-3; D ambiguous. This CDR3 has 12 residues. In germline, CDR1 is SGDLS, CDR2 YYNGEE. V was trimmed by 4 bases and J by 4 bases, leaving 7 bases between them. The CDR3 DNA reads as TGTGCCAGCAGCCGAGACCCAGATACGCAGTATTTT. It translates to CASSRDPDTQYF.

V and J are TRBV5-4 and TRBJ2-5, with 10 bases matching TRBD2. Germline V CDR1 and CDR2: SGHNT, YYREEE (reference sequence). CDR3 length: 15 amino acids. J lost 3 bases, V lost 1 base, and 3 bases had no gene match. The CDR3 sequence is CASSLQRGGKETQYF. The CDR3 coding sequence is TGTGCCAGCAGCTTGCAGCGGGGGGGTAAAGAGACCCAGTACTTC.

This rearrangement joins TRBV5-8 to TRBJ1-2, with D possibly being TRBD1 (6 bases). This CDR3 has 13 amino acids. Trimming left V 1 base short and J 8 bases short, with 12 bases between. Germline V CDR1 and CDR2: SGHTS, YDEGEE. The CDR3 region has the DNA TGTGCCAGCAGCTTGTTACAGGGCGGGGGCTACACCTTC. It yields the protein CASSLLQGGGYTF.